Presented here are 26 T cell receptor beta chains from one specimen sequenced in a study of CD8 T cells in Susac syndrome. RNA totalling roughly 0.45 to 1 ug underwent reverse transcription with random hexamers. TCRdb recomputed calls from the immunoSEQ multiplex PCR reads with MiXCR, one row per CDR3 protein. The data hold approximately 120,000 distinct CDR3 sequences, with around 90% observed a single time. The sequencing input was CD8+ T cells from PBMCs. The receptors originated from a human donor with multiple sclerosis.

This chain uses TRBV4-3 with TRBJ2-1; tentatively, D is TRBD2 (6 bases). The CDR3 contains 15 residues. The V and J ends lost 1 base and 3 bases respectively, with 10 bases between them. Germline lookup yields CDR1 LGHNA and CDR2 YSLEER. Here the CDR3 reads CASSQAGGIYNEQFF. Here the CDR3 DNA reads TGCGCCAGCAGCCAAGCTGGCGGGATCTACAATGAGCAGTTCTTC.

V gene TRBV5-6 combines with J gene TRBJ2-1; 8 nucleotides agree with TRBD1. The CDR3 runs 13 residues. The J segment lost 7 bases and the V segment lost 1 base, leaving 1 base of the junction unmatched. Germline V CDR1 and CDR2: SGHDT, YYEEEE. CDR3 protein: CASSLTGGNEQFF. DNA for the CDR3: TGTGCCAGCAGCTTGACAGGGGGGAATGAGCAGTTCTTC.

The chain joins TRBV27 to TRBJ2-7; 7 bases match TRBD2. Per the germline V gene, CDR1 is MNHEY and CDR2 is SMNVEV (reference sequence). J lost 3 bases, V lost 2 bases, and 4 bases had no gene match. There are 14 residues in the CDR3. The CDR3 region has the DNA TGTGCCAGCAGTTTACTAGCGGATCACTACGAGCAGTACTTC. This gives the protein CASSLLADHYEQYF.

V is TRBV19 and J is TRBJ1-5, with D unclear. The CDR3 totals 15 residues. Germline V CDR1 and CDR2: LNHDA, SQIVND (reference sequence). V shed 5 bases and J shed 0 bases, with 11 bases lying between them. The CDR3 spells CASSARVGSNQPQHF. CDR3 sequence (DNA): TGTGCCAGTAGTGCAAGGGTAGGTAGCAATCAGCCCCAGCATTTT.

This chain uses TRBV6-2 or TRBV6-3 with TRBJ2-7; TRBD2 aligns across 8 bases. V gave up 0 bases and J gave up 3 bases; unmatched junction bases: 4. The CDR3 totals 15 residues. Germline CDR1 reads MNHEY; CDR2 reads SVGEGT. The CDR3 loop is CASSYSVSGSYEQYF. The CDR3 coding sequence is TGTGCCAGCAGTTACTCGGTGAGCGGGAGCTACGAGCAGTACTTC.

The V call is TRBV7-9, the J call TRBJ2-1; D might be TRBD2 (5 bases). This CDR3 is 16 amino acids long. Germline values: CDR1 SEHNR, CDR2 FQNEAQ (reference sequence). V lost 5 bases to trimming and J lost 0 bases, with 14 bases between them. The CDR3 nucleotides read TGTGCCAGCAGCCCCACGACGGGGAGCTCCTACAATGAGCAGTTCTTC. Its protein product is CASSPTTGSSYNEQFF.

The gene calls are TRBV7-9 and TRBJ1-1; the D is unclear. Per germline, CDR1 SEHNR and CDR2 FQNEAQ (reference sequence). This CDR3 has 12 amino acids. The ends were cut back, 7 bases at V and 4 bases at J, with 10 bases in the middle. The CDR3 sequence: CASIRASTEAFF. As DNA, the CDR3 is TGTGCCAGCATTAGGGCCTCCACTGAAGCTTTCTTT.

The V and J genes are TRBV4-1 and TRBJ2-5; D perhaps matches TRBD1 (6 bases). Trimming removed 1 base at V and 7 bases at J, with 13 bases between. The CDR3 contains 14 residues. Germline values: CDR1 MGHRA, CDR2 YSYEKL. The CDR3 bases are TGCGCCAGCAGCCAAGCTGACAGGCTTGCGACCCAGTACTTC. Amino acids: CASSQADRLATQYF.

V is TRBV16 and J is TRBJ1-2; 10 nucleotides match TRBD1. J gave up 7 bases and V 0 bases, and 8 bases lay outside the gene matches. The CDR3 is 16 residues long. CDR1 KGHSY and CDR2 FQNENV come from the germline V gene. The CDR3 sequence is CASSQSGTGDWRGYTF. As DNA, the CDR3 is TGTGCCAGCAGCCAATCGGGGACAGGGGATTGGCGTGGCTACACCTTC.

V gene TRBV6-2 or TRBV6-3 combines with J gene TRBJ2-1; D is unclear. CDR3 size: 13 residues. In germline, CDR1 is MNHEY, CDR2 SVGEGT. The V gene lost 6 bases and the J gene lost 6 bases, with 12 bases spanning the gap. The CDR3 spells CASSLPPFNEQFF. CDR3 in DNA: TGTGCCAGCAGCCTTCCCCCTTTCAATGAGCAGTTCTTC.

The V and J genes are TRBV28 and TRBJ1-1; 7 nucleotides line up with TRBD1. CDR3 size: 14 residues. With V trimmed by 1 base and J by 8 bases, 7 bases remained unmatched. The germline V gene encodes CDR1 MDHEN and CDR2 SYDVKM. CDR3 bases: TGTGCCAGCAGTTTATTGTTTCAGGGGGTGGAAGCTTTCTTT. As protein: CASSLLFQGVEAFF.

The chain recombines TRBV4-1 with TRBJ1-5, with TRBD1 matching over 7 bases. Germline-derived CDR1 and CDR2 are MGHRA and YSYEKL. Unmatched junction bases numbered 10, after V lost 1 base and J lost 4 bases. The CDR3 contains 17 residues. CDR3 sequence reads: CASSQVPLGTENQPQHF. As DNA, the CDR3 is TGCGCCAGCAGCCAAGTCCCTCTCGGGACAGAGAATCAGCCCCAGCATTTT.

The chain couples TRBV29-1 to TRBJ1-1; 9 positions agree with TRBD1. Germline V CDR1 and CDR2: SQVTM, ANQGSEA. After removal of 0 bases from V and 5 bases from J, the junction contained 7 bases not matched to a gene. The CDR3 is made up of 15 amino acids. The CDR3 spells CSVEDLTGGGTEAFF. The CDR3 DNA reads TGCAGCGTTGAAGATCTTACAGGGGGCGGAACTGAAGCTTTCTTT.

The rearrangement uses TRBV20-1 and TRBJ2-1; TRBD2 aligns across 7 bases. Trimming at V came to 3 bases and at J to 3 bases, leaving 2 bases not matched to a gene. The CDR3 loop spans 13 amino acids. Germline CDR1 is DFQATT and CDR2 is SNEGSKA (reference sequence). This CDR3 reads CSASGTNYNEQFF. The CDR3 DNA sequence: TGCAGTGCTAGCGGGACTAACTACAATGAGCAGTTCTTC.

The CDR3 is CSARVVNEQFF. Written as DNA, the CDR3 is TGCAGTGCTAGAGTCGTCAATGAGCAGTTCTTC. The chain has TRBV20-1 and TRBJ2-1; no reliable D call. V was clipped by 1 base and J by 6 bases, with 4 bases between them. The CDR3 covers 11 residues. CDR1 and CDR2 from the germline V gene are DFQATT and SNEGSKA (reference sequence).

V and J are TRBV29-1 and TRBJ2-4; unclear D gene. The CDR3 is 10 amino acids. CDR1 is SQVTM and CDR2 is ANQGSEA in the germline V gene. V lost 4 bases to trimming and J lost 5 bases, with 3 bases between them. CDR3 nucleotide sequence: TGCAGCGTTGTGGAAAACATTCAGTACTTC. The encoded protein is CSVVENIQYF.

This rearrangement joins TRBV13 to TRBJ2-7, with 13 bases matching TRBD2. Germline CDR1 PRHDT, CDR2 FYEKMQ (reference sequence). V dropped 4 bases and J dropped 6; count of bases not matched to a gene: 6. This CDR3 comprises 15 residues. The CDR3 bases are TGTGCCAGCAGCTCCGGACTAGCGGGAGTAATCGAGCAGTACTTC. This codes for CASSSGLAGVIEQYF.

This sequence joins TRBV14 and TRBJ1-2; a weak D match, TRBD1 (6 bases). Trimming pared 1 base from V and 6 bases from J, leaving 9 bases between. The germline V gene encodes CDR1 SGHDN and CDR2 FVKESK. CDR3 length: 13 amino acids. The CDR3 spells CASSQAGVHGYTF. CDR3 nucleotides: TGTGCCAGCAGCCAAGCAGGGGTCCATGGCTACACCTTC.

The V gene is TRBV6-5, the J gene TRBJ1-2; unclear D gene. Trimming cost V 6 bases and J 0 bases, with 8 bases left between them. CDR3 length: 13 amino acids. CDR1 is MNHEY, CDR2 SVGAGI, per germline. CDR3 coding DNA: TGTGCCAGCAGCCAGGCTCCTAACTATGGCTACACCTTC. Amino acid sequence: CASSQAPNYGYTF.

This clonotype came up once. V usage is TRBV29-1 and J usage is TRBJ2-2, with D possibly matching TRBD2 (6 bases). The CDR3 is 14 amino acids. V was clipped by 4 bases and J by 7 bases, with 16 bases between them. The germline CDR1 and CDR2 sequences are SQVTM and ANQGSEA. The CDR3 DNA is TGCAGCGTTGTCCAGGGTAGCGGCGTCGGGGAGCTGTTTTTT. As protein: CSVVQGSGVGELFF.

This clonotype occurred once. J is TRBJ2-7 and V is TRBV6-5, with 10 positions matching TRBD1. This CDR3 is built from 13 residues. The V segment lost 5 bases and the J segment 9 bases; nucleotides outside the gene matches: 7. Germline V gene sequence: CDR1 MNHEY, CDR2 SVGAGI. The CDR3 coding sequence is TGTGCCAGCAGTAGGACGACAGGGGGCCGGCAGTACTTC. Amino acid sequence: CASSRTTGGRQYF.

Only one count was recorded for this clonotype. The genes are TRBV19 and TRBJ2-7, with unresolved D. Germline assignment: CDR1 LNHDA and CDR2 SQIVND (reference sequence). The CDR3 is 13 residues long. The V gene lost 2 bases and the J gene lost 4 bases, with 9 bases spanning the gap. The CDR3 sequence is CASSISTAYEQYF. In DNA, the CDR3 is TGTGCCAGTAGTATATCTACAGCTTACGAGCAGTACTTC.

This chain uses TRBV4-3 with TRBJ1-2; D is unclear. V was pared by 3 bases and J by 7 bases, with 21 bases between. The CDR3 sequence is 16 residues long. Germline assignment: CDR1 LGHNA and CDR2 YSLEER. As DNA, the CDR3 is TGCGCCAGCAGCCAGACCCCCACGGCCACGATGTTTGGCTACACCTTC. Encoded protein: CASSQTPTATMFGYTF.

This sequence joins TRBV12-3 or TRBV12-4 and TRBJ1-2; D ambiguous. V gave up 5 bases and J gave up 5 bases, with 9 bases separating them. The CDR3 has 12 residues. This CDR3 is CASSPGLYGYTF. The CDR3 nucleotides read TGTGCCAGCAGTCCTGGGCTTTATGGCTACACCTTC.

The V gene is TRBV10-3, the J gene TRBJ1-2, with a tentative D call TRBD1 (6 bases). Germline V gene sequence: CDR1 ENHRY, CDR2 SYGVKD. This CDR3 has 15 amino acids. Trimming cost V 3 bases and J 8 bases, with 19 bases left between them. The CDR3 region is CAISDEGGVDQGYTF. The DNA for the CDR3 is TGTGCCATCAGTGACGAGGGGGGAGTGGACCAAGGCTACACCTTC.

The chain joins TRBV30 to TRBJ2-1; D is ambiguous. The CDR3 extends over 13 amino acids. V was clipped by 1 base and J by 7 bases, with 11 bases between them. Germline V CDR1 and CDR2: GTSNPN, SVGIG (reference sequence). The CDR3 protein is CAWSEKGRNEQFF. CDR3 DNA: TGTGCCTGGAGTGAAAAGGGCAGGAATGAGCAGTTCTTC.